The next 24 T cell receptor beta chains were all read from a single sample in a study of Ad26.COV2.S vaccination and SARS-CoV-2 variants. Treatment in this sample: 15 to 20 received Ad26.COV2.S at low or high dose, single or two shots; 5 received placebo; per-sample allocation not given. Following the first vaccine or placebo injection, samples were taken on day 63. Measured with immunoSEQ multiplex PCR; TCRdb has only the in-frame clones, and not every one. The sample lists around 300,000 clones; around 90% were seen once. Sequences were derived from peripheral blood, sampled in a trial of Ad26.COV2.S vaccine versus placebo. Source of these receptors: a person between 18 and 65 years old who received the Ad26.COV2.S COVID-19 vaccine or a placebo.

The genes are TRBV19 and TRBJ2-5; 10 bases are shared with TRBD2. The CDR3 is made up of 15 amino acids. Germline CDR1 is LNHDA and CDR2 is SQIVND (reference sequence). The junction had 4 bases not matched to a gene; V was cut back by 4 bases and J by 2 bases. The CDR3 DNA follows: TGTGCCAGTAGTAAAGGAGCGGGGGGGCAAGAGACCCAGTACTTC. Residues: CASSKGAGGQETQYF.

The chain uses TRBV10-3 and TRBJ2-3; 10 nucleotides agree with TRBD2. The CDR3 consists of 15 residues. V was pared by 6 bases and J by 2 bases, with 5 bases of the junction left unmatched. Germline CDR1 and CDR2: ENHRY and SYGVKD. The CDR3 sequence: CAISGLAVNTDTQYF. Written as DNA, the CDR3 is TGTGCCATCAGCGGACTAGCGGTTAACACAGATACGCAGTATTTT.

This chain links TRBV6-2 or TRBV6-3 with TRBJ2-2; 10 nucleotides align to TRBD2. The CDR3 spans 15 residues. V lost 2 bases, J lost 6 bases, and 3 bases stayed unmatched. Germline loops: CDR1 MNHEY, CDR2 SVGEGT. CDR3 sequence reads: CASSYSSGGAGELFF. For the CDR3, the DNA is TGTGCCAGCAGTTACAGCAGCGGGGGGGCCGGGGAGCTGTTTTTT.

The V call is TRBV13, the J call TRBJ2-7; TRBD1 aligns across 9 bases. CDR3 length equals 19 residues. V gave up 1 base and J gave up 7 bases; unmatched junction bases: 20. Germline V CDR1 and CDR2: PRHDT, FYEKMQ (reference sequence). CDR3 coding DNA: TGTGCCAGCAGCTTAGCGCCGGACAGGGGATTTTCGGTGTCGCGTGAGCAGTACTTC. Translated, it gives CASSLAPDRGFSVSREQYF.

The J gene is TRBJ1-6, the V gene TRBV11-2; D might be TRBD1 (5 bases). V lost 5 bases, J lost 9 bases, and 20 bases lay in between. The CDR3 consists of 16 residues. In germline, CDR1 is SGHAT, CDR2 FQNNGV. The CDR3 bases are TGTGCCAGCAGCAGAAGACTCTTGTCTGGGGCTTCACCCCTCCACTTT. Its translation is CASSRRLLSGASPLHF. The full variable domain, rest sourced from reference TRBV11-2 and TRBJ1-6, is EAGVAQSPRYKIIEKRQSVAFWCNPISGHATLYWYQQILGQGPKLLIQFQNNGVVDDSQLPKDRFSAERLKGVDSTLKIQPAKLEDSAVYLCASSRRLLSGASPLHFGNGTRLTVT.

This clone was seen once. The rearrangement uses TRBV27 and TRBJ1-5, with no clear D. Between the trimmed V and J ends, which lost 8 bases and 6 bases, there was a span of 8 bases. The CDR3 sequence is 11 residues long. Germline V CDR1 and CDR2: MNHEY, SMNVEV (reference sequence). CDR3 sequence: CASDRGQPQHF. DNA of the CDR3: TGTGCCAGCGACCGAGGTCAGCCCCAGCATTTT.

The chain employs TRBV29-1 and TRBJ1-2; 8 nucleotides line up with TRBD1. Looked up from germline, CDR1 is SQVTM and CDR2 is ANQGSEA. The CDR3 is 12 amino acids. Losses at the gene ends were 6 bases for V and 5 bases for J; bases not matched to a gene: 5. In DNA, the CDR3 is TGCAGCGTAGGACAGGGTAGATATGGCTACACCTTC. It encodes CSVGQGRYGYTF.

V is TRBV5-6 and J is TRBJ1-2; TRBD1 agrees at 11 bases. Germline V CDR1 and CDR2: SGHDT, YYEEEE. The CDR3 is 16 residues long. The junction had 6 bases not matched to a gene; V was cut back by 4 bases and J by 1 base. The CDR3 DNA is TGTGCCAGCAGCACCGCCGGGACAGGGGGTAACTATGGCTACACCTTC. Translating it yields CASSTAGTGGNYGYTF.

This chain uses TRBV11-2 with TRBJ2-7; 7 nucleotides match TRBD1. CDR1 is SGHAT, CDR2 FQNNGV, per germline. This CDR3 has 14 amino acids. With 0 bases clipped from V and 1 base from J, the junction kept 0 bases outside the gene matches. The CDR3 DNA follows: TGTGCCAGCAGCTTAGACAGGGGGTCCTACGAGCAGTACTTC. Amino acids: CASSLDRGSYEQYF. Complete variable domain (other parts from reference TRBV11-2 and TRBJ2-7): EAGVAQSPRYKIIEKRQSVAFWCNPISGHATLYWYQQILGQGPKLLIQFQNNGVVDDSQLPKDRFSAERLKGVDSTLKIQPAKLEDSAVYLCASSLDRGSYEQYFGPGTRLTVT.

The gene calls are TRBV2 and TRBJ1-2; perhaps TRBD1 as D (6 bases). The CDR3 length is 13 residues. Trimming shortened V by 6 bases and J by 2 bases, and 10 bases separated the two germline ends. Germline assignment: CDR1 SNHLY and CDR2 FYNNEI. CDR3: CASRGGTNYGYTF. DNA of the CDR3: TGTGCCAGCAGAGGGGGGACAAACTATGGCTACACCTTC. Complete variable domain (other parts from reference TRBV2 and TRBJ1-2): EPEVTQTPSHQVTQMGQEVILRCVPISNHLYFYWYRQILGQKVEFLVSFYNNEISEKSEIFDDQFSVERPDGSNFTLKIRSTKLEDSAMYFCASRGGTNYGYTFGSGTRLTVV.

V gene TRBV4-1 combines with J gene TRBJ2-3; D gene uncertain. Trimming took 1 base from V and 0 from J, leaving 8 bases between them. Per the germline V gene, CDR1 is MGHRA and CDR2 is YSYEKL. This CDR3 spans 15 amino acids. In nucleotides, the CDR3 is TGCGCCAGCAGCCAAGTAGAGACTAGCACAGATACGCAGTATTTT. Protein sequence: CASSQVETSTDTQYF.

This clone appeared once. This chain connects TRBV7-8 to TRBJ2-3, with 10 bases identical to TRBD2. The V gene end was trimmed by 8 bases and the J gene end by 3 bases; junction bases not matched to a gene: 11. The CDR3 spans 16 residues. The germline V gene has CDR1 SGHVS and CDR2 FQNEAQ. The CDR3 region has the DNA TGTGCCAGCGGTCGGGCTAGCGGGGGTCTAACAGATACGCAGTATTTT. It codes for CASGRASGGLTDTQYF.

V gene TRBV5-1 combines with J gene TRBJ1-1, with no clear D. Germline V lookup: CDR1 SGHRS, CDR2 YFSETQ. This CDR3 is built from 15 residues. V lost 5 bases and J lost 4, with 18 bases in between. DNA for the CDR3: TGCGCCAGCAGGCCCGGTGGTTGGGATGGCACTGAAGCTTTCTTT. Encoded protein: CASRPGGWDGTEAFF.

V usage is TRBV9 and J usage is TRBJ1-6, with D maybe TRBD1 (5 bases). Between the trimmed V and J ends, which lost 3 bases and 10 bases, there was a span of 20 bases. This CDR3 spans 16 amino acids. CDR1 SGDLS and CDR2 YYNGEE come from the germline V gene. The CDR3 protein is CASSEGTEGRGSPLHF. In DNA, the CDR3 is TGTGCCAGCAGCGAGGGGACTGAGGGTCGCGGGTCACCCCTCCACTTT.

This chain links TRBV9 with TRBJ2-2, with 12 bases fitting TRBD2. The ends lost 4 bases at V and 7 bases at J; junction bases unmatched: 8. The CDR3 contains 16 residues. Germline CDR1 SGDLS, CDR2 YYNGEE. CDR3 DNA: TGTGCCAGCAGCTTTCGACTAGCGGGAGTGGGCGGGGAGCTGTTTTTT. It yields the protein CASSFRLAGVGGELFF.

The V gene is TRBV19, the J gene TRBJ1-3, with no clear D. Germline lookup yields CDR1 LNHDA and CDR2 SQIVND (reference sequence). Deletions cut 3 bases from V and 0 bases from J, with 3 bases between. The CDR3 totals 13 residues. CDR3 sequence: CASSMDSGNTIYF. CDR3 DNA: TGTGCCAGTAGTATGGACTCTGGAAACACCATATATTTT.

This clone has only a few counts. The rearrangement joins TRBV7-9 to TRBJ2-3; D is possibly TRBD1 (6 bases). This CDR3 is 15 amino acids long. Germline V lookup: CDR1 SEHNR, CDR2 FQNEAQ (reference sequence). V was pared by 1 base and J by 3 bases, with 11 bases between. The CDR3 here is CASSLGGQRTDTQYF. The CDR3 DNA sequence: TGTGCCAGCAGCTTAGGAGGACAGAGGACAGATACGCAGTATTTT.

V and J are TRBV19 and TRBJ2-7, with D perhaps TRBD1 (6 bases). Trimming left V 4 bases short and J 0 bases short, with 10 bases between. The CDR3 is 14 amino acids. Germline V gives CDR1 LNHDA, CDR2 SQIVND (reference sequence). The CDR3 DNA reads TGTGCCAGTAGTACGACAGGTTACTCCTACGAGCAGTACTTC. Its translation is CASSTTGYSYEQYF.

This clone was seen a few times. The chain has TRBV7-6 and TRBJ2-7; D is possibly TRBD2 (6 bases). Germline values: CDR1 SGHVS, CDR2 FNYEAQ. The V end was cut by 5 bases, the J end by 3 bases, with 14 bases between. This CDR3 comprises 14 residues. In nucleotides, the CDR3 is TGTGCCAGCAGCCTAAGCGGGTCGAGCTACGAGCAGTACTTC. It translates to CASSLSGSSYEQYF.

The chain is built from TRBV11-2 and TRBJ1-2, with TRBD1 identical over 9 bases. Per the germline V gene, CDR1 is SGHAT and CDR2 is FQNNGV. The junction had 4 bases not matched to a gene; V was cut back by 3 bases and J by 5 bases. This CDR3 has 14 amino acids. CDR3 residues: CASSLGTGQYGYTF. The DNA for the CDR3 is TGTGCCAGCAGCTTGGGGACAGGGCAATATGGCTACACCTTC.

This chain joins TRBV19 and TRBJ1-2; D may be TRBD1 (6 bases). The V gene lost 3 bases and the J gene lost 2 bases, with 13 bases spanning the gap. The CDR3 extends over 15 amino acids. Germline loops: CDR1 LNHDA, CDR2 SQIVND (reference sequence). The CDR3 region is CASSMTTGLNYGYTF. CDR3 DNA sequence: TGTGCCAGTAGTATGACGACAGGCCTCAACTATGGCTACACCTTC.

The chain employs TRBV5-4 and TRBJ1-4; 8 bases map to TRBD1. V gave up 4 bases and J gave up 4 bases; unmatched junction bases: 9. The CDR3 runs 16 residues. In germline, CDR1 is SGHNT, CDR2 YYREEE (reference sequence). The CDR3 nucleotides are TGTGCCAGCAGCGAATTTAACAGGGGGTTTAATGAAAAACTGTTTTTT. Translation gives CASSEFNRGFNEKLFF.

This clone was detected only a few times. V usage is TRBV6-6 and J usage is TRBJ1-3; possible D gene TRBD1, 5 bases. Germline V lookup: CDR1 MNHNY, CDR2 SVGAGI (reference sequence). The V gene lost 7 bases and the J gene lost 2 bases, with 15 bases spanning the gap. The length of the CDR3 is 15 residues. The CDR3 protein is CASTPQEFAGNTIYF. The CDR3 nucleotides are TGTGCCAGCACCCCACAGGAGTTTGCTGGAAACACCATATATTTT.

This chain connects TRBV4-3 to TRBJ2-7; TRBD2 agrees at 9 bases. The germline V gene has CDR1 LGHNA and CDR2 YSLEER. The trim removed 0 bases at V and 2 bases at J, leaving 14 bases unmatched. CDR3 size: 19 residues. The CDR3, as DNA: TGCGCCAGCAGCCAAGAGGAGGAGATAGCGGGAGCACCTACCTACGAGCAGTACGTC. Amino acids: CASSQEEEIAGAPTYEQYV.